The sequence of this T cell receptor beta chain was determined in a study of blood T cell repertoires in COVID-19. Overall study context: Whether acute or convalescent, the COVID-19 samples came from the United States, Italy and Spain.

The germline CDR1 and CDR2 sequences are SGHRS and YFSETQ. V lost 0 bases and J lost 3; bases outside the gene matches: 7. This CDR3 is built from 18 residues. Here immunoSEQ multiplex PCR was the method, and the copy in TCRdb shows in-frame clones only, minus some. The sample records 250,000 to 300,000 clones, about 88% being singletons. The V and J genes are TRBV5-1 and TRBJ2-6, with 9 bases fitting TRBD2. The sequence came from a young man with active or convalescent COVID-19. The source material was peripheral blood. The DNA for the CDR3 is TGCGCCAGCAGCTTGGTTCCAGCGGGGGGTAGTGGGGCCAACGTCCTGACTTTC. Protein sequence: CASSLVPAGGSGANVLTF.